This is a list of T cell receptor beta chains from one sample in a study of shared clonotypes between healthy human individuals. Here immunoSEQ multiplex PCR was the method, and the copy in TCRdb shows in-frame clones only, minus some. This sample has about 2.3 million clones; 85% to 95% occur once, and the top ten carry around 0.38%. The specimen was naive CD4+ T cells from PBMCs. The receptors here all came from a man between 18 and 35 years old in good health. Some clones in this sample may be carry-over from other donors' samples. Each CDR3 is given with its conserved first and last residue. Fields, in order: J gene, V gene, clone size, D gene, CDR3 DNA, CDR3 protein. The D gene is left open where the match is weak. Part of the rows lack a size; the others show once, few, many or a class for expanded clones.

j_gene: TRBJ1-1
v_gene: TRBV7-3
abundance: once
d_gene: TRBD1
CDR3nt: TGTGCCAGCAGCTCGACAGGGATGAACACTGAAGCTTTCTTT
CDR3aa: CASSSTGMNTEAFF

j_gene: TRBJ2-3
v_gene: TRBV6-1
abundance: -
d_gene: -
CDR3nt: TGTGCCAGCAGTGAAGCCGTCACAGATACGCAGTATTTT
CDR3aa: CASSEAVTDTQYF

j_gene: TRBJ1-2
v_gene: TRBV6-5
abundance: -
d_gene: TRBD1
CDR3nt: TGTGCCAGCAGTTACACCCCCCGGACAGGGAGTAAGGGCTACACCTTC
CDR3aa: CASSYTPRTGSKGYTF

j_gene: TRBJ2-1
v_gene: TRBV20-1
abundance: -
d_gene: -
CDR3nt: TGCAGTGCTCTCACTCGGATTCAGTTCTTC
CDR3aa: CSALTRIQFF

j_gene: TRBJ1-5
v_gene: TRBV6-1
abundance: -
d_gene: -
CDR3nt: TGTGCCAGCAGTGGACAGGAGTATAGCAATCAGCCCCAGCATTTT
CDR3aa: CASSGQEYSNQPQHF

j_gene: TRBJ1-5
v_gene: TRBV7-2
abundance: -
d_gene: -
CDR3nt: TGTGCCAGCAGCTTGGATTTCGGGGGAAGGGGTAGCAATCAGCCCCAGCATTTT
CDR3aa: CASSLDFGGRGSNQPQHF

j_gene: TRBJ1-4
v_gene: TRBV19
abundance: -
d_gene: -
CDR3nt: TGTGCCAGTACTTCTCGTGGGAGGGATAATGAAAAACTGTTTTTT
CDR3aa: CASTSRGRDNEKLFF

j_gene: TRBJ2-7
v_gene: TRBV28
abundance: -
d_gene: -
CDR3nt: TGTGCCGCCCAGACTAGATCTCACTCCGAGCAGTACTTC
CDR3aa: CAAQTRSHSEQYF

j_gene: TRBJ1-3
v_gene: TRBV28
abundance: -
d_gene: -
CDR3nt: TGTGCCAGCATGCTTCCGGGACTCTCTGGAAACACCATATATTTT
CDR3aa: CASMLPGLSGNTIYF

j_gene: TRBJ2-1
v_gene: TRBV5-4
abundance: -
d_gene: -
CDR3nt: TGTGCCAGCAGCTTGGTGCAGACTAGCTCCTACAATGAGCAGTTCTTC
CDR3aa: CASSLVQTSSYNEQFF

j_gene: TRBJ2-7
v_gene: TRBV5-6
abundance: -
d_gene: -
CDR3nt: TGTGCCAGCAGCCGTTCTGGGGGTTACGAGCAGTACTTC
CDR3aa: CASSRSGGYEQYF

j_gene: TRBJ1-1
v_gene: TRBV7-9
abundance: few
d_gene: TRBD1
CDR3nt: TGTGCCAGCAGCCCCGGGACAGGGGGCTCCGTCTTT
CDR3aa: CASSPGTGGSVF

j_gene: TRBJ1-4
v_gene: TRBV5-6
abundance: once
d_gene: -
CDR3nt: TGTGCCAGCAGCCCCAGGTCAACTAATGAAAAACTGTTTTTT
CDR3aa: CASSPRSTNEKLFF

j_gene: TRBJ1-2
v_gene: TRBV27
abundance: -
d_gene: -
CDR3nt: TGTGCCAGCAGCCCCAGGACATATGGCTACACCTTC
CDR3aa: CASSPRTYGYTF

j_gene: TRBJ2-7
v_gene: TRBV5-1
abundance: -
d_gene: TRBD2
CDR3nt: TGCGCCAGCAGCTGGGGTTCGCTAGCGGGCAGCTCCTACGAGCAGTACTTC
CDR3aa: CASSWGSLAGSSYEQYF

j_gene: TRBJ1-1
v_gene: TRBV19
abundance: -
d_gene: -
CDR3nt: TGTGCCAGTAGAAGGCAGTTGAACACTGAAGCTTTCTTT
CDR3aa: CASRRQLNTEAFF

j_gene: TRBJ2-1
v_gene: TRBV5-4
abundance: -
d_gene: -
CDR3nt: TGTGCCAGCAGCTCCGGGGGAAGTGGCAATGAGCAGTTCTTC
CDR3aa: CASSSGGSGNEQFF

j_gene: TRBJ1-2
v_gene: TRBV19
abundance: -
d_gene: -
CDR3nt: TGTGCCAGCCGATCCGCTTACGGGGGGCTTGGCTACACCTTC
CDR3aa: CASRSAYGGLGYTF

j_gene: TRBJ2-5
v_gene: TRBV7-9
abundance: -
d_gene: -
CDR3nt: TGTGCCAGCAGCTTAGACGGGCCGGCGACCCAGTACTTC
CDR3aa: CASSLDGPATQYF

j_gene: TRBJ1-1
v_gene: TRBV29-1
abundance: -
d_gene: -
CDR3nt: TGCAGCGTTTGCAGGACAGTTCAGAACACTGAAGCTTTCTTT
CDR3aa: CSVCRTVQNTEAFF

j_gene: TRBJ2-5
v_gene: TRBV10-3
abundance: -
d_gene: -
CDR3nt: TGTGCCATCAGACAGGGCGTCGAAGAGACCCAGTACTTC
CDR3aa: CAIRQGVEETQYF

j_gene: TRBJ1-4
v_gene: TRBV11-2
abundance: -
d_gene: -
CDR3nt: TGTGCCAGCAGCTTGACGGGGGCCCGAGGTGAAAAACTGTTTTTT
CDR3aa: CASSLTGARGEKLFF

j_gene: TRBJ2-7
v_gene: TRBV11-3
abundance: -
d_gene: -
CDR3nt: TGTGCCAGCAGCTTGTCCGGAGCCTACGCGAAGCAGTACTTC
CDR3aa: CASSLSGAYAKQYF

j_gene: TRBJ1-1
v_gene: TRBV18
abundance: once
d_gene: TRBD1
CDR3nt: TGTGCCAGCTCACCAGCCCGACAGGGGAGCGGCACTGAAGCTTTCTTT
CDR3aa: CASSPARQGSGTEAFF

j_gene: TRBJ1-1
v_gene: TRBV6-6
abundance: once
d_gene: -
CDR3nt: TGTGCCAGCAGCCCACGGATGAACACTGAAGCTTTCTTT
CDR3aa: CASSPRMNTEAFF

j_gene: TRBJ2-1
v_gene: TRBV4-1
abundance: -
d_gene: TRBD2
CDR3nt: TGCGCCAGCAGCCAAGCCTTAGGGAGGGCCAATGAGCAGTTCTTC
CDR3aa: CASSQALGRANEQFF

j_gene: TRBJ2-7
v_gene: TRBV14
abundance: -
d_gene: TRBD1
CDR3nt: TGTGCCAGCAGCTCCGGACAGGGGACCATAATCTACGAGCAGTACTTC
CDR3aa: CASSSGQGTIIYEQYF

j_gene: TRBJ2-7
v_gene: TRBV15
abundance: -
d_gene: TRBD2
CDR3nt: TGTGCCACCAGCAGAGCCGGGCTAGCGGGTGCCTACGAGCAGTACTTC
CDR3aa: CATSRAGLAGAYEQYF

j_gene: TRBJ2-7
v_gene: TRBV11-1
abundance: -
d_gene: TRBD1
CDR3nt: TGTGCCAGCAGCTTTCTCGGGACAGGGAGCCCGCAGTACTTC
CDR3aa: CASSFLGTGSPQYF

j_gene: TRBJ2-1
v_gene: TRBV9
abundance: -
d_gene: -
CDR3nt: TGTGCCAGCGGACTCGGAGTAACTTCCTACAATGAGCAGTTCTTC
CDR3aa: CASGLGVTSYNEQFF

j_gene: TRBJ2-1
v_gene: TRBV18
abundance: -
d_gene: TRBD2
CDR3nt: TGTGCCAGCTCACCTTGGCTAGCGGGGCTGCAGAATGAGCAGTTCTTC
CDR3aa: CASSPWLAGLQNEQFF

j_gene: TRBJ2-2
v_gene: TRBV25-1
abundance: -
d_gene: -
CDR3nt: TGTGCCAGCAGTGGAGACCCGAACACCGGGGAGCTGTTTTTT
CDR3aa: CASSGDPNTGELFF

j_gene: TRBJ2-1
v_gene: TRBV6-4
abundance: -
d_gene: TRBD2
CDR3nt: TGTGCCAGCAGTGACTCGACTAGCGGGAGGGACAATGAGCAGTTCTTC
CDR3aa: CASSDSTSGRDNEQFF

j_gene: TRBJ2-3
v_gene: TRBV19
abundance: -
d_gene: -
CDR3nt: TGTGCCAGTAGTTGGGGAGACCAACAACGCACAGATACGCAGTATTTT
CDR3aa: CASSWGDQQRTDTQYF

j_gene: TRBJ2-5
v_gene: TRBV4-3
abundance: -
d_gene: -
CDR3nt: TGCGCCAGCAGCCAAGAGCGGAGGGGCAGGCTAACGGAGACCCAGTACTTC
CDR3aa: CASSQERRGRLTETQYF

j_gene: TRBJ2-5
v_gene: TRBV10-1
abundance: -
d_gene: -
CDR3nt: TGCGCCAGCAGTGAGTCTGGGGCACAAGAGACCCAGTACTTC
CDR3aa: CASSESGAQETQYF

j_gene: TRBJ1-1
v_gene: TRBV7-8
abundance: -
d_gene: -
CDR3nt: TGTGCCAGCAGCTTATCAGGGAACACTGAAGCTTTCTTT
CDR3aa: CASSLSGNTEAFF

j_gene: TRBJ1-5
v_gene: TRBV7-9
abundance: -
d_gene: -
CDR3nt: TGTGCCAGCAGCCCCGACAGTTACAATCAGCCCCAGCATTTT
CDR3aa: CASSPDSYNQPQHF

j_gene: TRBJ1-5
v_gene: TRBV21-1
abundance: -
d_gene: -
CDR3nt: TGTGCCAGCAGCAAAGTAGGGGGAGCGGGCAATCAGCCCCAGCATTTT
CDR3aa: CASSKVGGAGNQPQHF

j_gene: TRBJ2-1
v_gene: TRBV7-2
abundance: -
d_gene: -
CDR3nt: TGTGCCAGCAGCGCACACCCTCAAGGGAGCTACAATGAGCAGTTCTTC
CDR3aa: CASSAHPQGSYNEQFF

j_gene: TRBJ2-1
v_gene: TRBV18
abundance: -
d_gene: TRBD2
CDR3nt: TGTGCCAGCTCACCACCTGGACTAGTCTTCAATGAGCAGTTCTTC
CDR3aa: CASSPPGLVFNEQFF

j_gene: TRBJ1-3
v_gene: TRBV6-1
abundance: -
d_gene: -
CDR3nt: TGTGCCAGCAGTGAATTGTCCTTCTCTGGAAACACCATATATTTT
CDR3aa: CASSELSFSGNTIYF

j_gene: TRBJ1-3
v_gene: TRBV7-2
abundance: -
d_gene: -
CDR3nt: TGTGCCAGCAGCTTTTCCCAGGGGTCTGGAAACACCATATATTTT
CDR3aa: CASSFSQGSGNTIYF

j_gene: TRBJ2-6
v_gene: TRBV14
abundance: -
d_gene: -
CDR3nt: TGTGCCAGCAGCCAAGAACCGTGGTCGGGGACTGTGGGGGCCAACGTCCTGACTTTC
CDR3aa: CASSQEPWSGTVGANVLTF